This TCR beta chain was captured in a study of blood T cell repertoires in COVID-19. The CDR3 contains 13 residues. The V segment lost 2 bases and the J segment 6 bases; nucleotides outside the gene matches: 3. Germline V lookup: CDR1 GTSNPN, CDR2 SVGIG (reference sequence). How the authors handled the data: Reference gene primer amplification yielded estimated nucleated cell counts. Data came from immunoSEQ multiplex PCR; TCRdb stores just in-frame clones and leaves some out. V, J and clone size were drawn from that table, and D and trimming were deduced from the DNA. This table holds a few hundred thousand clones, approximately 92% found once.

The TCR originated in a woman younger than 45 who had recovered from COVID-19. The sequenced sample was PBMCs or T cells enriched from blood (not recorded which). The rearrangement links TRBV30 to TRBJ2-5; 10 bases are shared with TRBD2. This chain's CDR3 is CAWSSGGAKTQYF. The CDR3 bases are TGTGCCTGGAGTAGCGGGGGGGCCAAGACCCAGTACTTC.